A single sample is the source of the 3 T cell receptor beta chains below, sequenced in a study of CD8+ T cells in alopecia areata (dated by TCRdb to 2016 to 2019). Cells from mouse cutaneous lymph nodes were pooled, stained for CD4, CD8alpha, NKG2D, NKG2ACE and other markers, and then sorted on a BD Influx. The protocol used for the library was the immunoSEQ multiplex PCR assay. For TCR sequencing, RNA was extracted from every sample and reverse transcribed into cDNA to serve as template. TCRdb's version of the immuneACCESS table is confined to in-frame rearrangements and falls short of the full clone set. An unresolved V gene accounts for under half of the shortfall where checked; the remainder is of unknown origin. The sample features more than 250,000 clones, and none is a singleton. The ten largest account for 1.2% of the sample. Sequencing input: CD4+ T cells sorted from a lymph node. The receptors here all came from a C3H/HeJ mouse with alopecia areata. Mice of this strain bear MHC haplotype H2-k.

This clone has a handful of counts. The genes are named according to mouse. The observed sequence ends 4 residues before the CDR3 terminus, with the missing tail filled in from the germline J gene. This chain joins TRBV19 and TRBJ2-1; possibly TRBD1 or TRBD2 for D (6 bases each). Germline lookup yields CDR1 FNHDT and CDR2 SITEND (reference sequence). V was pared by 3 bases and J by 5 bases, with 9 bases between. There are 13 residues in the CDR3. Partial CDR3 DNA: TGTGCCAGCAGTAGGGGGCTGGATGCT. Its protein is CASSRGLDA. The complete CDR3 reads CASSRGLDAEQFF.

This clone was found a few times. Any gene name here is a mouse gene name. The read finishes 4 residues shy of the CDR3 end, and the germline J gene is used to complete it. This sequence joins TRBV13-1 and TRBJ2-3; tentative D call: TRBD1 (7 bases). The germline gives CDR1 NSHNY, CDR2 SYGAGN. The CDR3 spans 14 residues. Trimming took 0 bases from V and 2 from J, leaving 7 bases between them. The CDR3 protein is CASSDEGAAETLYF. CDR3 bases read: TGTGCCAGCAGTGATGAGGGGGCTGCAGAA.

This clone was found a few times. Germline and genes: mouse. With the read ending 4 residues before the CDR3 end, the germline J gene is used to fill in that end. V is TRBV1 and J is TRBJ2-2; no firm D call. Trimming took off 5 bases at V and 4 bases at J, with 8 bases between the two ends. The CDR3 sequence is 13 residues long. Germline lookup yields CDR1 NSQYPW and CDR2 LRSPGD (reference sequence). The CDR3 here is CTCSPGVTGQLYF. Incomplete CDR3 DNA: TGCACCTGCAGTCCAGGAGTCACCGGG.